This record covers a single T cell receptor beta chain. Participant ages covered about 18 to 95 years across about 25 US areas. The data originate from a study of blood T cell repertoires in COVID-19. Here immunoSEQ multiplex PCR was the method, and the copy in TCRdb shows in-frame clones only, minus some. Among a few hundred thousand clones listed, 88% were seen once. Germline-derived CDR1 and CDR2 are SEHNR and FQNEAQ (reference sequence). There are 17 residues in the CDR3. V lost 5 bases and J lost 5, with 24 bases in between. This clonotype was sampled from a woman aged 18-30 years who had recovered from COVID-19. Input material: PBMCs or T cells enriched from blood (not recorded which). The gene calls are TRBV7-9 and TRBJ1-2; maybe TRBD1 (6 bases). CDR3 loop: CASSRQGPGRGGYGYTF. For the CDR3, the DNA is TGTGCCAGCAGCCGCCAGGGGCCCGGCAGGGGTGGATATGGCTACACCTTC. The variable domain in full, with the rest retrieved from reference TRBV7-9 and TRBJ1-2, is DTGVSQNPRHKITKRGQNVTFRCDPISEHNRLYWYRQTLGQGPEFLTYFQNEAQLEKSRLLSDRFSAERPKGSFSTLEIQRTEQGDSAMYLCASSRQGPGRGGYGYTFGSGTRLTVV.